Listed below are T cell receptor beta chains from one sample, sequenced in a study of siplizumab effects on memory and regulatory T cells. Using immunoSEQ multiplex PCR, the repertoire was profiled, and TCRdb retains in-frame clones only, with some absent. The sample contains over 85,000 clones, 92% of which appear only once. The material sequenced was CD4+ T cells sorted from blood. The receptors were gathered from a human donor in good health. Both conserved end residues are part of each CDR3. Each record gives: D gene, clone size, V gene, J gene, CDR3 protein, CDR3 DNA. D genes are given only for firm matches. Some rows have no size entry. The others give once, few or many, or a class for an expanded clone.

d_gene: -
abundance: -
v_gene: TRBV7-9
j_gene: TRBJ2-5
CDR3aa: CASSFDLTASETQYF
CDR3nt: TGTGCCAGCAGCTTCGACTTGACCGCATCGGAGACCCAGTACTTC

d_gene: -
abundance: -
v_gene: TRBV12-1
j_gene: TRBJ1-2
CDR3aa: CAGGGAGGVFWGYTF
CDR3nt: TGTGCCGGAGGCGGGGCAGGGGGCGTCTTTTGGGGCTACACCTTC

d_gene: -
abundance: -
v_gene: TRBV19
j_gene: TRBJ1-5
CDR3aa: CASSAMGSNQPQHF
CDR3nt: TGTGCCAGTAGCGCTATGGGTAGCAATCAGCCCCAGCATTTT

d_gene: TRBD2
abundance: -
v_gene: TRBV4-2
j_gene: TRBJ2-3
CDR3aa: CASSLSSGSFTDTQYF
CDR3nt: TGTGCCAGCAGCCTATCTAGCGGGAGTTTCACAGATACGCAGTATTTT

d_gene: -
abundance: -
v_gene: TRBV5-6
j_gene: TRBJ2-2
CDR3aa: CASSFVSGTGELFF
CDR3nt: TGTGCCAGCAGCTTCGTATCAGGGACCGGGGAGCTGTTTTTT

d_gene: TRBD2
abundance: -
v_gene: TRBV18
j_gene: TRBJ2-3
CDR3aa: CASSPRLAGSTDTQYF
CDR3nt: TGTGCCAGCTCACCACGACTAGCGGGAAGCACAGATACGCAGTATTTT

d_gene: -
abundance: once
v_gene: TRBV19
j_gene: TRBJ2-3
CDR3aa: CASTAGAFLGTDTQYF
CDR3nt: TGTGCCAGTACCGCCGGGGCTTTCCTAGGGACAGATACGCAGTATTTT

d_gene: -
abundance: -
v_gene: TRBV18
j_gene: TRBJ1-4
CDR3aa: CASSPNMRRTTNEKLFF
CDR3nt: TGTGCCAGCTCACCGAACATGCGCAGAACAACTAATGAAAAACTGTTTTTT

d_gene: -
abundance: once
v_gene: TRBV14
j_gene: TRBJ2-1
CDR3aa: CASSQPSLGHEQFF
CDR3nt: TGTGCCAGCAGCCAACCCTCACTAGGTCATGAGCAGTTCTTC

d_gene: -
abundance: -
v_gene: TRBV28
j_gene: TRBJ2-5
CDR3aa: CASRGHLETQYF
CDR3nt: TGTGCCAGCCGCGGACATTTGGAGACCCAGTACTTC

d_gene: TRBD1
abundance: -
v_gene: TRBV4-1
j_gene: TRBJ1-2
CDR3aa: CASSQQWGDRAHGYTF
CDR3nt: TGCGCCAGCAGCCAACAGTGGGGGGACAGGGCACATGGCTACACCTTC